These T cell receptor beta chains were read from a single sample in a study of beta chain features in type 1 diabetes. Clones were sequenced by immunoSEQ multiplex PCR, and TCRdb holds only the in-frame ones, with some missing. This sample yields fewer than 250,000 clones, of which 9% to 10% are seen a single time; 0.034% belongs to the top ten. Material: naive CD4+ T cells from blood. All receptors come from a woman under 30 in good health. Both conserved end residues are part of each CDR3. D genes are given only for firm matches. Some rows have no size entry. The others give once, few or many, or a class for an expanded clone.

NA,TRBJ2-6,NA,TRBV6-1,CASRRIHSGANVLTF,TGTGCCAGCCGCAGGATACACTCTGGGGCCAACGTCCTGACTTTC
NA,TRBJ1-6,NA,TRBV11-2,CASSYYSSPLHF,TGTGCCAGCAGCTACTATTCTTCACCCCTCCACTTT
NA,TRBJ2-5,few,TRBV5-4,CAVAGRGQETQYF,TGTGCCGTCGCAGGCAGGGGCCAAGAGACCCAGTACTTC
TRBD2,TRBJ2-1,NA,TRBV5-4,CASSSIAGGLHNEQFF,TGTGCCAGCAGCTCAATAGCGGGAGGGCTACACAATGAGCAGTTCTTC
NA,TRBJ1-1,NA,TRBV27,CASSLRGGVKAEAFF,TGTGCCAGCAGTTTACGGGGAGGGGTCAAGGCTGAAGCTTTCTTT
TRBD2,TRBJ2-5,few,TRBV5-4,CASSFSGGLRETQYF,TGTGCCAGCAGCTTTTCGGGGGGTTTGAGAGAGACCCAGTACTTC
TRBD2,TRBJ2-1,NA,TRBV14,CASSQDTMWWGGAYNEQFF,TGTGCCAGCAGCCAGGATACGATGTGGTGGGGGGGGGCCTACAATGAGCAGTTCTTC
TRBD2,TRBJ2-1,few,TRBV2,CASRRTSGRPESHEQFF,TGTGCCAGCAGGAGGACTAGCGGGAGGCCCGAGTCCCATGAGCAGTTCTTC
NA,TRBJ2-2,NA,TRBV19,CASSSGVGGELFF,TGTGCCAGTAGTAGCGGGGTTGGCGGGGAGCTGTTTTTT
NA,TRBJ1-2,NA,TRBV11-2,CASSLGGPGGYGYTF,TGTGCCAGCAGCTTAGGTGGCCCCGGCGGGTATGGCTACACCTTC
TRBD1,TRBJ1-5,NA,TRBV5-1,CASRQGFNQPQHF,TGCGCCAGCCGACAGGGGTTCAATCAGCCCCAGCATTTT
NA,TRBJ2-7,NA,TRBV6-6,CASSYSSQPRDEQYF,TGTGCCAGCAGTTACTCGTCTCAGCCTAGAGACGAGCAGTACTTC
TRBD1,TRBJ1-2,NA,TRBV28,CASSFTGAYGYTF,TGTGCCAGCAGTTTCACAGGGGCCTATGGCTACACCTTC
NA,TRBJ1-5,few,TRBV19,CAGGTLGNQPQHF,TGTGCCGGGGGGACTTTAGGCAATCAGCCCCAGCATTTT
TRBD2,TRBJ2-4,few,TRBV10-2,CASSQTSGGAGIQYF,TGCGCCAGCAGTCAAACTAGCGGGGGGGCCGGCATTCAGTACTTC
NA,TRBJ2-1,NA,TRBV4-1,CASSRLGKKEYEQFF,TGCGCCAGCAGCCGACTCGGAAAGAAGGAATATGAGCAGTTCTTC
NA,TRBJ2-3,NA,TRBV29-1,CSVGGGTDTQYF,TGCAGCGTTGGGGGAGGCACAGATACGCAGTATTTT
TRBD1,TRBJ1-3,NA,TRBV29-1,CSVERDSNSGNTIYF,TGCAGCGTTGAAAGGGACAGTAACTCTGGAAACACCATATATTTT
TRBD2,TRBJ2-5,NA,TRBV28,CASSPTRGGQETQYF,TGTGCCAGCAGTCCGACCCGGGGGGGTCAAGAGACCCAGTACTTC
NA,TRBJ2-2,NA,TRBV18,CASSPGSRLTTGELFF,TGTGCCAGCTCACCAGGTTCCAGGTTGACCACCGGGGAGCTGTTTTTT